A selection of T cell receptor beta chains follows, all from one sample in a study of control samples from healthy donors and cancer patients. The table came from immunoSEQ multiplex PCR; TCRdb's copy has only in-frame clones and leaves some out. The sample holds 100,000 to 150,000 clones, about 89% seen once. Sequenced material: blood. The receptors originated from a man aged 55 to 70 in good health. Each CDR3 is given with its conserved first and last residue. The order of the fields is V gene, J gene, CDR3 protein.

TRBV5-1	TRBJ2-1	CASSLGGSSYNEQFF
TRBV4-1	TRBJ1-5	CASSQSGTDNQPQHF
TRBV15	TRBJ1-1	CATSRDFGTGGTEAFF
TRBV6-5	TRBJ1-5	CASSHAQPQHF
TRBV5-1	TRBJ1-1	CASSLDLTVGSEAFF
TRBV19	TRBJ1-5	CASSIQRNSNQPQHF
TRBV27	TRBJ1-1	CASSATGLGTEAFF
TRBV28	TRBJ1-2	CASRLPTGTDYGYTF
TRBV6-6	TRBJ2-5	CASSSFSGTQYF
TRBV9	TRBJ1-3	CASSPPMGFSGNTIYF
TRBV6-4	TRBJ1-6	CASSDTGGAYNSPLHF
TRBV7-9	TRBJ2-7	CASSPGPPRYEQYF
TRBV9	TRBJ2-3	CASSVVGGSTDTQYF
TRBV27	TRBJ1-1	CASSPLTGSTEAFF
TRBV5-1	TRBJ1-6	CASSVDRGQYNSPLHF
TRBV4-3	TRBJ1-3	CASSLGGSGNTIYF
TRBV13	TRBJ2-7	CASSLGGQGAREQYF
TRBV25-1	TRBJ2-2	CASRRPGHTGELFF
TRBV19	TRBJ2-3	CASTPSAAGLAGGPTDTQYF
TRBV19	TRBJ1-1	CASSIDAGRMNTEAFF
TRBV5-1	TRBJ1-3	CASSSQGTNSGNTIYF